This T cell receptor beta chain appears in the sequencing data of a study of T cell responses to AZD1222 COVID-19 vaccine. Libraries were prepared by immunoSEQ multiplex PCR; TCRdb keeps only in-frame clonotypes and omits some of them. Seen here are roughly 100,000 clones, 75% to 90% observed once, and the top ten hold more than 40%. General observations from the study: Only a handful of AZD1222 recipients tested seropositive at baseline. Unmutated variant regions are reportedly targeted by nearly half of spike-specific TCRs. Spike-specific TCR breadth rose after two AZD1222 doses, and depth rose as well. The sample set comprised mostly white British donors with more females, and clonal diversity was possibly underestimated.

With regard to this clone: Its antigen remains unknown.

CDR1 and CDR2 (germline): LNHDA, SQIVND (reference sequence). Trimming removed 6 bases from V and 3 bases from J, with 11 bases in between. The CDR3 spans 14 residues. The receptor was derived from an adult who received the AZD1222 COVID-19 vaccine. The chain uses TRBV19 and TRBJ2-2; D may be TRBD2 (5 bases). The sample in question was peripheral blood, obtained 28 days after the second AZD1222 dose. CDR3 sequence reads: CASRGSRYTGELFF. The CDR3, as DNA: TGTGCCAGTAGGGGGAGCAGGTACACCGGGGAGCTGTTTTTT.